The entry below gives a single TCR beta chain sequence along with its context. Trimming took 0 bases from V and 0 from J, leaving 13 bases between them. The CDR3 spans 17 residues. CDR1 is SGDLS and CDR2 is YYNGEE in the germline V gene. Sequencing was performed with immunoSEQ multiplex PCR; in TCRdb, only in-frame clones are kept and a portion is missing. The data show roughly 73,000 clones, roughly 82% seen once. The data are from a study of blood T cell repertoires in COVID-19. This TCR came from a woman aged 55 to 70 with acute or convalescent COVID-19. Sequenced material: peripheral blood. V usage is TRBV9 and J usage is TRBJ1-3; D may be TRBD1 (5 bases). In nucleotides, the CDR3 is TGTGCCAGCAGCGTAGCAGGGTCCGCCAACTCTGGAAACACCATATATTTT. Translation: CASSVAGSANSGNTIYF. Filled out from reference TRBV9 and TRBJ1-3, the complete variable domain reads DSGVTQTPKHLITATGQRVTLRCSPRSGDLSVYWYQQSLDQGLQFLIQYYNGEERAKGNILERFSAQQFPDLHSELNLSSLELGDSALYFCASSVAGSANSGNTIYFGEGSWLTVV.